This TCR beta chain emerged from a study of beta chain features in type 1 diabetes. This clone has more than one count but fewer than ten. Germline assignment: CDR1 SGHTA and CDR2 FQGNSA. The CDR3 sequence is 17 residues long. V lost 5 bases and J 2 bases, leaving 22 bases between the germline ends. Expressed TCRB transcripts were sequenced after all isolated RNA was converted to cDNA. TCRdb's table, derived via immunoSEQ multiplex PCR, lists solely in-frame clones and lacks some. In the table there are over 500,000 clones, roughly 15% of which are singletons. The single heparinised draw taken from each donor contained roughly 110 mL of blood on average.

V and J are TRBV7-2 and TRBJ2-7; possible D gene TRBD2, 5 bases. The clonotype comes from a man aged 18-30 years in good health. Sequencing input: naive CD4+ T cells from blood. CDR3 nucleotides: TGTGCCAGCAGCCCACGGACGAGTTCGGGATTCCCCTACGAGCAGTACTTC. It is translated as CASSPRTSSGFPYEQYF.